This paragraph reports one TCR beta chain. Its antigen is unknown. This entry is derived from a study of Ad26.COV2.S vaccination and SARS-CoV-2 variants. The overall study: By the intramuscular route, Ad26.COV2.S was given once, or twice 56 days apart.

Findings and caveats of the study: Breadth of non-spike TCRs did not differ between vaccinees and placebo recipients. Individuals receiving vaccine had higher spike-specific TCR breadth than placebo recipients did.

Treatment denoted: some 20 received Ad26.COV2.S at low or high dose, single or two shots; about 5 received placebo; per-sample allocation not given. On day 63 after the first injection, vaccine and placebo recipients gave samples. Immunization relied on an Ad26 vector, which expressed Wuhan-strain SARS-CoV-2 spike. The data were produced by immunoSEQ multiplex PCR, yet TCRdb's version contains in-frame clones alone and is incomplete. The sample includes 300,000 to 350,000 clones, about 87% of them seen just once. V dropped 5 bases and J dropped 4; count of bases not matched to a gene: 5. CDR1 is GTSNPN and CDR2 is SVGIG in the germline V gene (reference sequence). The CDR3 length is 13 residues.

This sequence joins TRBV30 and TRBJ2-7, with 10 bases fitting TRBD2. Sequenced here: peripheral blood, sampled in a trial of Ad26.COV2.S vaccine versus placebo. The TCR sequence derives from a person aged 18-65 years who received the Ad26.COV2.S COVID-19 vaccine or a placebo. This CDR3 reads CAWGSGRGYEQYF. The CDR3 DNA reads as TGTGCCTGGGGGAGCGGGAGGGGATACGAGCAGTACTTC.